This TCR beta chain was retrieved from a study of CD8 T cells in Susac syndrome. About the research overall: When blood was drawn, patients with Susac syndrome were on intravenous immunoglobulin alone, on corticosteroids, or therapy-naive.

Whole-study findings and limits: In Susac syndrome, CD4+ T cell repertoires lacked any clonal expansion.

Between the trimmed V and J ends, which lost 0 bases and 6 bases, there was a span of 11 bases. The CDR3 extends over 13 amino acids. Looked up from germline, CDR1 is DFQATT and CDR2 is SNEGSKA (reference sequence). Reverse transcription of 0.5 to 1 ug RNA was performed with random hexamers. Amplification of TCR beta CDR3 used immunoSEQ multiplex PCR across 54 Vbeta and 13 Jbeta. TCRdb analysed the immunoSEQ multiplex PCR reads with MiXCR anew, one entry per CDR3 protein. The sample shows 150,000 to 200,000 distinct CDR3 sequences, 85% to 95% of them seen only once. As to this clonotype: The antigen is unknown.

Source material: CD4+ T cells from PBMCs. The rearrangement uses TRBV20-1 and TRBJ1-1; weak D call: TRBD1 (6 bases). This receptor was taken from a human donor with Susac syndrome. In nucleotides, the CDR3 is TGCAGTGCTAGAGAGGTAGGGGGGCCTGAAGCTTTCTTT. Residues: CSAREVGGPEAFF.